These 13 T cell receptor beta chains were all obtained from the same sample, sequenced in a study of cytomegalovirus exposure and HLA in healthy donors. The PCR made use of 60 Vbeta and 13 Jbeta primers. Measured with immunoSEQ multiplex PCR; TCRdb has only the in-frame clones, and not every one. The table includes 150,000 to 200,000 clones, about 78% detected once. Input material: PBMCs. These receptors were obtained from a woman in her forties or fifties in good health and CMV-seropositive.

This chain links TRBV4-2 with TRBJ1-6; D might be TRBD1 (5 bases). The CDR3 spans 17 residues. CDR1 and CDR2 from the germline V gene are LGHNA and YNFKEQ. Trimming pared 0 bases from V and 9 bases from J, leaving 18 bases between. CDR3 in DNA: TGTGCCAGCAGCCAAGATGCCCGGGTGCGGGGGGTTTCACCCCTCCACTTT. Its translation: CASSQDARVRGVSPLHF.

Concerning this clone: The same CDR3 is also encoded by other DNA sequences in this sample. This chain uses TRBV6-5 with TRBJ1-1, with D unclear. Trimming took off 2 bases at V and 4 bases at J, with 11 bases between the two ends. CDR1 is MNHEY, CDR2 SVGAGI, per germline. This CDR3 has 14 amino acids. CDR3 DNA sequence: TGTGCCAGCAGTTACAGCGGAGGGAGCACTGAAGCTTTCTTT. It specifies CASSYSGGSTEAFF.

V and J are TRBV9 and TRBJ2-2; 7 bases line up with TRBD2. The CDR3 is 16 amino acids. The V and J ends lost 2 bases and 5 bases, in that order; junction bases with no gene match: 9. Germline CDR1 is SGDLS and CDR2 is YYNGEE. CDR3 DNA sequence: TGTGCCAGCAGCGTTGAGGGACGGGGAGGGACCGGGGAGCTGTTTTTT. Protein product: CASSVEGRGGTGELFF. The complete variable domain, with remaining parts taken from reference TRBV9 and TRBJ2-2, reads DSGVTQTPKHLITATGQRVTLRCSPRSGDLSVYWYQQSLDQGLQFLIQYYNGEERAKGNILERFSAQQFPDLHSELNLSSLELGDSALYFCASSVEGRGGTGELFFGEGSRLTVL.

The chain joins TRBV30 to TRBJ1-5; D is undetermined. The germline V gene has CDR1 GTSNPN and CDR2 SVGIG (reference sequence). The CDR3 has 13 amino acids. The germline V and J ends were trimmed by 0 bases and 4 bases, with 7 bases remaining between them. The CDR3 coding sequence is TGTGCCTGGAGTGTGGGCAATAATCAGCCCCAGCATTTT. Its translation: CAWSVGNNQPQHF. Combining the CDR3 with reference TRBV30 and TRBJ1-5 gives the whole variable domain SQTIHQWPATLVQPVGSPLSLECTVEGTSNPNLYWYRQAAGRGLQLLFYSVGIGQISSEVPQNLSASRPQDRQFILSSKKLLLSDSGFYLCAWSVGNNQPQHFGDGTRLSIL.

The gene calls are TRBV6-1 and TRBJ2-2; the D gene is possibly TRBD1 (5 bases). Trimming stripped 6 bases from V and 0 bases from J, with 11 bases between. CDR1 MNHNS and CDR2 SASEGT come from the germline V gene. This CDR3 is 15 amino acids long. This CDR3 is CASSLKTANTGELFF. For the CDR3, the DNA is TGTGCCAGCAGCTTAAAGACAGCGAACACCGGGGAGCTGTTTTTT.

This clone is a singleton in its sample. This chain connects TRBV7-6 to TRBJ1-1; D might be TRBD1 (5 bases). The CDR3 sequence is 16 residues long. Between the trimmed V and J ends, which lost 1 base and 3 bases, there was a span of 15 bases. Germline V gives CDR1 SGHVS, CDR2 FNYEAQ. The CDR3 DNA follows: TGTGCCAGCAGCTTAGTAGTGGGAGGGGCGTACACTGAAGCTTTCTTT. Its protein product is CASSLVVGGAYTEAFF.

The table lists this clone with many counts. This rearrangement joins TRBV6-5 to TRBJ1-2; tentative D call: TRBD1 (5 bases). This CDR3 contains 11 residues. The germline V gene has CDR1 MNHEY and CDR2 SVGAGI. V was cut by 8 bases and J by 6 bases, with 10 bases left in between. In DNA, the CDR3 is TGTGCCAGCGGGGGGGGTAATGGCTACACCTTC. Translating gives CASGGGNGYTF.

This chain links TRBV5-4 with TRBJ1-6; 8 positions match TRBD1. The CDR3 contains 17 residues. V shed 0 bases, J shed 8 bases, and the junction held 10 bases outside the gene matches. CDR1 and CDR2 (germline): SGHNT, YYREEE (reference sequence). CDR3 amino acids: CASSLAAGQGRHSPLHF. The DNA for the CDR3 is TGTGCCAGCAGCTTGGCCGCAGGACAGGGTCGGCATTCACCCCTCCACTTT.

The chain employs TRBV6-5 and TRBJ1-4; TRBD1 matches at 11 bases. CDR3 size: 15 residues. V dropped 2 bases and J dropped 8; count of bases not matched to a gene: 4. Germline assignment: CDR1 MNHEY and CDR2 SVGAGI. The CDR3 DNA follows: TGTGCCAGCAGTTACAGTCGGACAGGGGGCGAAAAACTGTTTTTT. Residues: CASSYSRTGGEKLFF.

The V and J genes are TRBV12-2 and TRBJ1-4; the DNA was not compared with TRBD1, the D call given in the table. TRBV12-2 is described as a pseudogene. The CDR3 contains 17 residues. The CDR3 spells CASRLGVCDRGREKLFF. In DNA, the CDR3 is TGTGCAAGTCGCTTAGGTGTTTGCGACAGGGGGAGGGAAAAACTGTTTTTT.

This chain uses TRBV6-1 with TRBJ1-1, with 8 bases matching TRBD1. The CDR3 contains 16 residues. Germline V gene sequence: CDR1 MNHNS, CDR2 SASEGT. V lost 1 base to trimming and J lost 10 bases; unmatched junction nucleotides: 14. The CDR3 DNA reads TGTGCCAGCAGTGAAGGGGACAGGCAGTTCCTGGTTGGAGCTTTCTTT. Protein sequence: CASSEGDRQFLVGAFF.

V and J are TRBV19 and TRBJ1-5, with D unclear. Germline values: CDR1 LNHDA, CDR2 SQIVND (reference sequence). Trimming pared 1 base from V and 3 bases from J, leaving 13 bases between. CDR3 length: 16 amino acids. DNA of the CDR3: TGTGCCAGTAGTATAGTAGGGAGGGCAGTCAATCAGCCCCAGCATTTT. It specifies CASSIVGRAVNQPQHF.

The CDR3 region is CASGPGYSNQPQHF. In DNA, the CDR3 is TGTGCTAGTGGGCCGGGTTATAGCAATCAGCCCCAGCATTTT. The V gene is TRBV12-5, the J gene TRBJ1-5; no clear D gene. The length of the CDR3 is 14 residues. V was shortened by 6 bases and J by 0 bases, with 9 bases between the two germline ends. Germline V gene data show CDR1 as LGHNT and CDR2 as FRNRAP.